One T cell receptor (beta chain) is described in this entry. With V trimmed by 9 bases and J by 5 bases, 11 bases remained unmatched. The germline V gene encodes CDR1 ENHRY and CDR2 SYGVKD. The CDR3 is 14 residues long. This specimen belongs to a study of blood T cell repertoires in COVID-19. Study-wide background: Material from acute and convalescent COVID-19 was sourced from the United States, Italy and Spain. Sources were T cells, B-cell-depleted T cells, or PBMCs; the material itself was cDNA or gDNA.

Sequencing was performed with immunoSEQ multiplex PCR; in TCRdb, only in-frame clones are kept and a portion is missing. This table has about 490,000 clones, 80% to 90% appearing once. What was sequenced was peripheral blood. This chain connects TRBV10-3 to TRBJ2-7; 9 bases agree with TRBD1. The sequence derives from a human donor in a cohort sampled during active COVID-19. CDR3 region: CAMGSGQGIDEQYF. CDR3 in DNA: TGTGCCATGGGGTCGGGACAGGGTATAGACGAGCAGTACTTC.